This is a list of T cell receptor beta chains from one sample in a study of cytomegalovirus exposure and HLA in healthy donors. Clones were read by immunoSEQ multiplex PCR, and TCRdb kept only the in-frame ones, dropping some. Its listing shows more than 50,000 clones. Sequencing used PBMCs. The receptor source for this set is a man aged 50 to 59 in good health and CMV-seropositive. Each CDR3 is given with its conserved first and last residue. Fields, in order: D gene, V gene, J gene, CDR3 DNA, CDR3 protein. The D gene is left open where the match is weak.

d_gene: TRBD2; v_gene: TRBV6-5; j_gene: TRBJ2-1; CDR3nt: TGTGCCAGCAGTTACTCCGGGACTAGCGGGAGGATGGCGGAGTTCTTC; CDR3aa: CASSYSGTSGRMAEFF
d_gene: NA; v_gene: TRBV9; j_gene: TRBJ2-5; CDR3nt: TGTGCCAGCAGCGTAGATACTAGAGAGACCCAGTACTTC; CDR3aa: CASSVDTRETQYF
d_gene: TRBD2; v_gene: TRBV27; j_gene: TRBJ2-7; CDR3nt: TGTGCCAGCAGTTCCCCGGGACTAGCGAACGAGCAGTACTTC; CDR3aa: CASSSPGLANEQYF
d_gene: NA; v_gene: TRBV19; j_gene: TRBJ2-4; CDR3nt: TGTGCCAGTAGTATCGCGGGTACCAAAAACATTCAGTACTTC; CDR3aa: CASSIAGTKNIQYF
d_gene: NA; v_gene: TRBV25-1; j_gene: TRBJ1-5; CDR3nt: TGTGCCAGCAAAAGGAGGGAGGGAAACAATCAGCCCCAGCATTTT; CDR3aa: CASKRREGNNQPQHF
d_gene: TRBD2; v_gene: TRBV4-2; j_gene: TRBJ2-7; CDR3nt: TGTGCCAGCAGCCCAGCTGGCGGGAGAGGGGACTACGAGCAGTACTTC; CDR3aa: CASSPAGGRGDYEQYF
d_gene: NA; v_gene: TRBV10-3; j_gene: TRBJ2-7; CDR3nt: TGTGCCATCAGTGGGACAGATGCCTACGAGCAGTACTTC; CDR3aa: CAISGTDAYEQYF
d_gene: TRBD2; v_gene: TRBV7-3; j_gene: TRBJ2-1; CDR3nt: TGTGCCAGCAGCCCTCAACTAGCGGGGGATCACAATGAGCAGTTCTTC; CDR3aa: CASSPQLAGDHNEQFF
d_gene: NA; v_gene: TRBV25-1; j_gene: TRBJ1-1; CDR3nt: TGTGCCAGCAGTGGTAGCGACACTGAAGCTTTCTTT; CDR3aa: CASSGSDTEAFF
d_gene: NA; v_gene: TRBV28; j_gene: TRBJ2-3; CDR3nt: TGTGCCAGCAGTCCTCCGCAGGGGATGGGGAATACGCAGTATTTT; CDR3aa: CASSPPQGMGNTQYF
d_gene: NA; v_gene: TRBV6-5; j_gene: TRBJ1-6; CDR3nt: TGTGCCAGCAGCCCGGAAAGAGGGCATTCACCCCTCCACTTT; CDR3aa: CASSPERGHSPLHF
d_gene: NA; v_gene: TRBV30; j_gene: TRBJ2-7; CDR3nt: TGTGCCTGGAGCCGGGACAACTCCTACGAGCAGTACTTC; CDR3aa: CAWSRDNSYEQYF
d_gene: TRBD1; v_gene: TRBV6-5; j_gene: TRBJ2-3; CDR3nt: TGTGCCAGCAGTTACTCCGGGACAGGGGTCCCAGATACGCAGTATTTT; CDR3aa: CASSYSGTGVPDTQYF
d_gene: TRBD2; v_gene: TRBV28; j_gene: TRBJ2-1; CDR3nt: TGTGTGGTATTTCCTAGCGGGCGGAATGAGCAGTTCTTC; CDR3aa: CVVFPSGRNEQFF
d_gene: TRBD2; v_gene: TRBV9; j_gene: TRBJ2-7; CDR3nt: TGTGCCAGCAGCGAAATGGCGACTAGCGGGGGCCCTCCTTACTTC; CDR3aa: CASSEMATSGGPPYF
d_gene: NA; v_gene: TRBV11-2; j_gene: TRBJ1-4; CDR3nt: TGTGCCAGCAGGGACAGTCGAAAACTGTTTTTT; CDR3aa: CASRDSRKLFF
d_gene: TRBD1; v_gene: TRBV18; j_gene: TRBJ2-7; CDR3nt: TGTGCCAGCTCACCACCGGGACAGGGAACCTACGAGCAGTACTTC; CDR3aa: CASSPPGQGTYEQYF
d_gene: NA; v_gene: TRBV5-6; j_gene: TRBJ1-2; CDR3nt: TGTGCCAGCAGCTTGTATCCAGGGAACTATGGCTACACCTTC; CDR3aa: CASSLYPGNYGYTF
d_gene: NA; v_gene: TRBV6-5; j_gene: TRBJ2-2; CDR3nt: TGTGCCAGCGGGGGGCGGCGGGAGAGTACCGGGGAGCTGTTTTTT; CDR3aa: CASGGRRESTGELFF
d_gene: NA; v_gene: TRBV5-1; j_gene: TRBJ2-1; CDR3nt: TGCGCCAGCAGCTTGGAAGCAAAACGGAATGAGCAGTTCTTC; CDR3aa: CASSLEAKRNEQFF
d_gene: TRBD1; v_gene: TRBV30; j_gene: TRBJ1-6; CDR3nt: TGTGCCTGGATAGGCAGGGGGCAGGGTTCACCCCTCCACTTT; CDR3aa: CAWIGRGQGSPLHF
d_gene: NA; v_gene: TRBV6-6; j_gene: TRBJ1-5; CDR3nt: TGTGCCAGCACCTACGGGAATAACAACCAGCCCCAGCATTTT; CDR3aa: CASTYGNNNQPQHF
d_gene: TRBD1; v_gene: TRBV2; j_gene: TRBJ1-1; CDR3nt: TGTGCCAGCAGTGAAGGGGCAGGGGGCTTTGTTGGCACTGAAGCTTTCTTT; CDR3aa: CASSEGAGGFVGTEAFF
d_gene: NA; v_gene: TRBV6-6; j_gene: TRBJ2-1; CDR3nt: TGTGCCAGCAGACTGAACAATGAGCAGTTCTTC; CDR3aa: CASRLNNEQFF
d_gene: NA; v_gene: TRBV7-2; j_gene: TRBJ1-2; CDR3nt: TGTGCCAGCAGCTTAGGATCGGCGCAGGGGAAGGGAGGCTACACCTTC; CDR3aa: CASSLGSAQGKGGYTF
d_gene: TRBD2; v_gene: TRBV5-1; j_gene: TRBJ2-1; CDR3nt: TGCGCCAGCAGCGGCCTGAGCGGGGGGGCCTACAATGAGCAGTTCTTC; CDR3aa: CASSGLSGGAYNEQFF
d_gene: NA; v_gene: TRBV11-2; j_gene: TRBJ1-5; CDR3nt: TGTGCCAGCAGCCCCACCGACGACAACAATCAGCCCCAGCATTTT; CDR3aa: CASSPTDDNNQPQHF
d_gene: TRBD2; v_gene: TRBV29-1; j_gene: TRBJ2-1; CDR3nt: TGCAGCGCCAGACTAGCGGGGTACGACAATGAGCAGTTCTTC; CDR3aa: CSARLAGYDNEQFF
d_gene: TRBD1; v_gene: TRBV28; j_gene: TRBJ1-2; CDR3nt: TGTGCCAGCAAGGGAGACAGGGGCTCCGAAAGGCGGGCTAACTATGGCTACACCTTC; CDR3aa: CASKGDRGSERRANYGYTF
d_gene: TRBD1; v_gene: TRBV30; j_gene: TRBJ1-2; CDR3nt: TGTGCCTGGAGACGGGACAGGCCCACGGGCTACACCTTC; CDR3aa: CAWRRDRPTGYTF
d_gene: TRBD2; v_gene: TRBV9; j_gene: TRBJ2-3; CDR3nt: TGTGCCAGCAGCGTAGGTAGCGGGGCTAGCACAGATACGCAGTATTTT; CDR3aa: CASSVGSGASTDTQYF
d_gene: NA; v_gene: TRBV4-3; j_gene: TRBJ2-7; CDR3nt: TGCGCCAGCAGCCAAGATAGGACAGAGTCCTACGAGCAGTACTTC; CDR3aa: CASSQDRTESYEQYF
d_gene: TRBD1; v_gene: TRBV6-1; j_gene: TRBJ1-6; CDR3nt: TGTGCCAGCAGTAGGCTACAGGGGATCAATTCACCCCTCCACTTT; CDR3aa: CASSRLQGINSPLHF
d_gene: NA; v_gene: TRBV7-2; j_gene: TRBJ2-6; CDR3nt: TGTGCCAGCAGCTTTCGGGTGGCCTCCGGGGCCAACGTCCTGACTTTC; CDR3aa: CASSFRVASGANVLTF
d_gene: TRBD1; v_gene: TRBV7-9; j_gene: TRBJ1-1; CDR3nt: TGTGCCAGCAGCTTGAAGGGACAGGGGGTCACTGAAGCTTTCTTT; CDR3aa: CASSLKGQGVTEAFF
d_gene: NA; v_gene: TRBV7-3; j_gene: TRBJ2-7; CDR3nt: TGTGCCAGCAGCTTAGACTCGGAAGGCGAGCAGTACTTC; CDR3aa: CASSLDSEGEQYF
d_gene: NA; v_gene: TRBV9; j_gene: TRBJ1-1; CDR3nt: TGTGCCAGCAGCGTCTGGGACTCGAACACTGAAGCTTTCTTT; CDR3aa: CASSVWDSNTEAFF
d_gene: NA; v_gene: TRBV5-1; j_gene: TRBJ2-3; CDR3nt: TGCGCCAGCAGCTTGGGTGGGCGGGGAACAGATACGCAGTATTTT; CDR3aa: CASSLGGRGTDTQYF
d_gene: TRBD1; v_gene: TRBV7-2; j_gene: TRBJ2-5; CDR3nt: TGTGCCAGCAGCTTAGGGTGGGCAGGGGGGACCCAGTACTTC; CDR3aa: CASSLGWAGGTQYF
d_gene: NA; v_gene: TRBV7-9; j_gene: TRBJ2-5; CDR3nt: TGTGCCAGCAGCCTGGGGGGAACCCAGTACTTC; CDR3aa: CASSLGGTQYF
d_gene: NA; v_gene: TRBV4-3; j_gene: TRBJ2-6; CDR3nt: TGCGCCAGCAGTACAGGGTCTGGGGCCAACGTCCTGGCTTTC; CDR3aa: CASSTGSGANVLAF
d_gene: NA; v_gene: TRBV4-3; j_gene: TRBJ2-1; CDR3nt: TGCGCCAGCAGCCATTCTAGGAAGGTGGGTGAGCAGTTCTTC; CDR3aa: CASSHSRKVGEQFF
d_gene: TRBD1; v_gene: TRBV18; j_gene: TRBJ1-6; CDR3nt: TGTGCCAGCTCAACCCGAGACAGGGACCGGTCCCTCCACTTT; CDR3aa: CASSTRDRDRSLHF
d_gene: TRBD1; v_gene: TRBV7-9; j_gene: TRBJ2-7; CDR3nt: TGTGCCAGCAGCTTAGGGCCCGGGACAGGGGGGGTCGAGGTGTACTTC; CDR3aa: CASSLGPGTGGVEVYF
d_gene: TRBD2; v_gene: TRBV28; j_gene: TRBJ2-7; CDR3nt: TGTGCCAGCAGCCTTAGCGGGAGAAAAGCCTACGAGCAGTACTTC; CDR3aa: CASSLSGRKAYEQYF
d_gene: TRBD2; v_gene: TRBV19; j_gene: TRBJ2-6; CDR3nt: TGTGCCAGTAACCTAATGGGACTAGTCCAATCTGGGGCCAACGTCCTGACTTTC; CDR3aa: CASNLMGLVQSGANVLTF
d_gene: TRBD1; v_gene: TRBV30; j_gene: TRBJ1-1; CDR3nt: TGTGCCTGGAGACAGACAGGGGTGTCTGAAGCTTTCTTT; CDR3aa: CAWRQTGVSEAFF
d_gene: NA; v_gene: TRBV7-2; j_gene: TRBJ2-7; CDR3nt: TGTGCCAGCAGCCTCTACCGGGACACCGTCTACGAGCAGTACTTC; CDR3aa: CASSLYRDTVYEQYF
d_gene: NA; v_gene: TRBV7-9; j_gene: TRBJ1-5; CDR3nt: TGTGCCAGCAGCTCAGAGGGCGGGCAGCCCCAGCATTTT; CDR3aa: CASSSEGGQPQHF